One sample yielded the 26 T cell receptor beta chains listed below, sequenced in a study of type 1 regulatory T cells. Their antigens are not known. TCRdb reprocessed the reads via MiXCR and lists one record per CDR3 protein. The sample includes 60,000 to 80,000 distinct CDR3 sequences, approximately 64% of them seen just once. The sample consisted of cultured T cells, either the whole culture or a sorted T cell fraction (not recorded which). Subset in this sample: Tr1-enriched cell product generated in vitro against host alloantigens. These TCRs come from a human donor in good health.

The V gene is TRBV15, the J gene TRBJ2-3, with 14 nucleotides matching TRBD2. CDR1 and CDR2 (germline): LNHNV, YYDKDF (reference sequence). Trimming cost V 0 bases and J 4 bases; bases outside gene matches: 9. CDR3 length: 19 amino acids. In nucleotides, the CDR3 is TGTGCCACCAGCAGAGATGAGACTAGCGGGAGGGCCGGTTCAGATACGCAGTATTTT. Encoded protein: CATSRDETSGRAGSDTQYF.

The V and J genes are TRBV21-1 and TRBJ2-6; the D call of TRBD1 is as the table states it, not checked on the DNA. TRBV21-1 is labeled a pseudogene. The CDR3 is 15 residues long. CDR3 in DNA: TGTGCCAGCGGCTCGGGGGCGCAGGGGGCCAACGTCCTGACTTTC. This translates into CASGSGAQGANVLTF.

This clonotype was picked up a small number of times. The gene calls are TRBV5-4 and TRBJ2-5, with D hard to call. Deletions cut 0 bases from V and 0 bases from J, with 6 bases between. This CDR3 comprises 14 residues. Germline CDR1 and CDR2: SGHNT and YYREEE (reference sequence). In nucleotides, the CDR3 is TGTGCCAGCAGCTTGGGACAAAACCAAGAGACCCAGTACTTC. Encoded protein: CASSLGQNQETQYF.

The chain employs TRBV7-3 and TRBJ2-1; 8 bases are a match to TRBD2. V was clipped by 5 bases and J by 10 bases; unmatched bases: 16. Germline CDR1 SGHTA, CDR2 FQGTGA. This CDR3 contains 16 residues. CDR3 sequence (DNA): TGTGCCAGCAGCCCTGGCGGGACTAGGGCCCTCCGGGAGCAGTTCTTC. Protein: CASSPGGTRALREQFF.

V usage is TRBV6-5 and J usage is TRBJ2-4; maybe TRBD2 (6 bases). Germline V gene data show CDR1 as MNHEY and CDR2 as SVGAGI. Trimming pared 6 bases from V and 1 base from J, leaving 7 bases between. The CDR3 has 13 amino acids. The CDR3 DNA reads as TGTGCCAGCAGGGGGAGGGCCAAAAACATTCAGTACTTC. It encodes CASRGRAKNIQYF.

This chain connects TRBV5-1 to TRBJ1-2, with D possibly TRBD1 on 6 matching bases. The ends were cut back, 4 bases at V and 3 bases at J, with 13 bases in the middle. Germline CDR1 SGHRS, CDR2 YFSETQ. This CDR3 is built from 14 residues. The CDR3 DNA is TGCGCCAGCAGCAGAGGACAGCCCTACTATGGCTACACCTTC. Its translation is CASSRGQPYYGYTF.

This chain connects TRBV20-1 to TRBJ2-7; tentative D call: TRBD1 (5 bases). CDR1 is DFQATT, CDR2 SNEGSKA, per germline (reference sequence). The CDR3 length is 15 residues. V lost 0 bases, J lost 4 bases, and 16 bases lay in between. The CDR3 region is CSARDSGAQLYEQYF. The DNA of the CDR3 is TGCAGTGCTAGAGATAGTGGGGCACAGCTTTACGAGCAGTACTTC.

This clonotype showed up many times. CDR3 DNA: TGCGCCAGCAAAAACCCGGGGGCTGAAGCTTTCTTT. It encodes CASKNPGAEAFF. V usage is TRBV5-1 and J usage is TRBJ1-1, with D maybe TRBD1 (5 bases). The length of the CDR3 is 12 residues. Trimming cost V 6 bases and J 6 bases, with 12 bases left between them. In germline, CDR1 is SGHRS, CDR2 YFSETQ.

V usage is TRBV29-1 and J usage is TRBJ1-3; D remains unclear. Trimming left V 4 bases short and J 0 bases short, with 7 bases between. The germline CDR1 and CDR2 sequences are SQVTM and ANQGSEA. The CDR3 is 13 residues long. In DNA form, the CDR3 reads TGCAGCGTTGCACGGAGCTCTGGAAACACCATATATTTT. Its translation is CSVARSSGNTIYF. The complete variable domain, with remaining parts taken from reference TRBV29-1 and TRBJ1-3, reads SAVISQKPSRDICQRGTSLTIQCQVDSQVTMMFWYRQQPGQSLTLIATANQGSEATYESGFVIDKFPISRPNLTFSTLTVSNMSPEDSSIYLCSVARSSGNTIYFGEGSWLTVV.

The rearrangement uses TRBV7-2 and TRBJ2-2; 8 bases fit TRBD2. The length of the CDR3 is 16 residues. J gave up 4 bases and V 1 base, and 5 bases lay outside the gene matches. Germline V gene sequence: CDR1 SGHTA, CDR2 FQGNSA. The CDR3 region is CASSLVRGGITGELFF. In nucleotides, the CDR3 is TGTGCCAGCAGCTTAGTGCGCGGGGGGATCACCGGGGAGCTGTTTTTT.

For the CDR3, the DNA is TGTGCCAGCAGCCGGGGACAGGGAGGAATGTTTGGGAATCAGCCCCAGCATTTT. Translated, it gives CASSRGQGGMFGNQPQHF. The gene calls are TRBV7-8 and TRBJ1-5; 9 bases agree with TRBD1. The germline V gene has CDR1 SGHVS and CDR2 FQNEAQ. CDR3 length equals 18 residues. J gave up 4 bases and V 5 bases, and 15 bases lay outside the gene matches.

The chain is built from TRBV27 and TRBJ2-2; D is uncertain. This CDR3 contains 12 residues. V was cut by 6 bases and J by 4 bases, with 6 bases left in between. Germline V gene data show CDR1 as MNHEY and CDR2 as SMNVEV (reference sequence). The CDR3 DNA is TGTGCCAGCAGCTCCTTCACCGGGGAGCTGTTTTTT. It yields the protein CASSSFTGELFF.

The table lists this clonotype with a few counts. The chain carries TRBV13 and TRBJ2-5; the D gene is possibly TRBD1 (6 bases). The germline V gene encodes CDR1 PRHDT and CDR2 FYEKMQ (reference sequence). This CDR3 contains 16 residues. Trimming left V 1 base short and J 5 bases short, with 17 bases between. DNA for the CDR3: TGTGCCAGCAGCTTAGATCCTCAGGGGTTTGAGGAGACCCAGTACTTC. This gives the protein CASSLDPQGFEETQYF.

The genes are TRBV5-1 and TRBJ2-5; a possible D gene is TRBD2 (6 bases). CDR1 and CDR2 from the germline V gene are SGHRS and YFSETQ. The CDR3 has 14 amino acids. The germline V and J ends were trimmed by 2 bases and 3 bases, with 11 bases remaining between them. The CDR3 DNA reads as TGCGCCAGCAGCTTCTCTGGCGGGAAAGAGACCCAGTACTTC. It yields the protein CASSFSGGKETQYF.

This clonotype has a handful of counts. J is TRBJ2-4 and V is TRBV29-1, with 8 bases that match TRBD2. Germline CDR1 is SQVTM and CDR2 is ANQGSEA. V dropped 2 bases and J dropped 7; count of bases not matched to a gene: 1. There are 12 residues in the CDR3. The CDR3 loop is CSVEQRGNIQYF. CDR3 bases: TGCAGCGTTGAACAGCGGGGGAACATTCAGTACTTC.

The chain couples TRBV29-1 to TRBJ2-2; TRBD1 aligns across 10 bases. Germline CDR1 reads SQVTM; CDR2 reads ANQGSEA. The V and J ends lost 6 bases and 6 bases, in that order; junction bases with no gene match: 1. The CDR3 spans 12 residues. CDR3 sequence reads: CSVDRGSGELFF. CDR3 nucleotide sequence: TGCAGCGTGGACAGGGGGTCCGGGGAGCTGTTTTTT.

V and J are TRBV6-7 and TRBJ1-2; 8 positions match TRBD1. TRBV6-7 is classed as an ORF, of uncertain function. The V gene end was trimmed by 2 bases and the J gene end by 6 bases; junction bases not matched to a gene: 2. The CDR3 has 13 amino acids. This CDR3 is CASSYRQGNGYTF. CDR3 DNA: TGTGCCAGCAGTTACCGACAGGGGAATGGCTACACCTTC.

This chain links TRBV5-1 with TRBJ2-7, with TRBD2 identical over 9 bases. The CDR3 consists of 15 residues. CDR1 and CDR2 from the germline V gene are SGHRS and YFSETQ. V shed 2 bases, J shed 1 base, and the junction held 4 bases outside the gene matches. CDR3 amino acids: CASSFLTSGSYEQYF. CDR3 DNA: TGCGCCAGCAGCTTCCTGACTAGCGGTTCCTACGAGCAGTACTTC.

This chain uses TRBV20-1 with TRBJ2-7, with a weak D call TRBD1 (6 bases). The CDR3 contains 13 residues. From germline, CDR1 is DFQATT and CDR2 SNEGSKA (reference sequence). V lost 1 base to trimming and J lost 8 bases, with 15 bases between them. CDR3 sequence (DNA): TGCAGTGCTAGAGGTTTCACCGGGGACAAGCAGTACTTC. It translates to CSARGFTGDKQYF.

This chain connects TRBV11-2 to TRBJ2-2; the match to TRBD2 covers 7 bases. The germline CDR1 and CDR2 sequences are SGHAT and FQNNGV. The CDR3 extends over 15 amino acids. V was clipped by 1 base and J by 6 bases; unmatched bases: 5. The CDR3 spells CASSLGTRDAGELFF. The CDR3 coding sequence is TGTGCCAGCAGCTTAGGGACTAGAGACGCCGGGGAGCTGTTTTTT.

The chain links TRBV7-8 to TRBJ1-1; D gene uncertain. Trimming took off 5 bases at V and 4 bases at J, with 8 bases between the two ends. The CDR3 runs to 12 residues. Germline loops: CDR1 SGHVS, CDR2 FQNEAQ. CDR3 sequence (DNA): TGTGCCAGCAGCCCCCGTTTCACTGAAGCTTTCTTT. Protein: CASSPRFTEAFF.

The chain combines TRBV9 with TRBJ1-6, with D perhaps matching TRBD1 (6 bases). V lost 6 bases and J lost 8, with 18 bases in between. The CDR3 extends over 15 amino acids. The V gene's germline CDR1 is SGDLS and CDR2 YYNGEE. CDR3 residues: CASKDRPGGDSPLHF. The CDR3 DNA sequence: TGTGCCAGCAAGGACAGACCCGGCGGTGATTCACCCCTCCACTTT.

This chain connects TRBV7-2 to TRBJ2-5; TRBD2 aligns across 10 bases. This CDR3 comprises 16 residues. Germline assignment: CDR1 SGHTA and CDR2 FQGNSA. Trimming took 5 bases from V and 1 from J; bases not matched to a gene: 7. The chain's CDR3 is CASSRRLAGPQETQYF. The CDR3, as DNA: TGTGCCAGCAGCCGGAGACTAGCGGGCCCCCAAGAGACCCAGTACTTC. Based on the CDR3 plus reference TRBV7-2 and TRBJ2-5, the full variable domain is GAGVSQSPSNKVTEKGKDVELRCDPISGHTALYWYRQSLGQGLEFLIYFQGNSAPDKSGLPSDRFSAERTGGSVSTLTIQRTQQEDSAVYLCASSRRLAGPQETQYFGPGTRLLVL.

This clonotype has more than one count but fewer than ten. The CDR3 DNA reads TGTGCCAGCAGCTTGGGAGGCGACTTACCCTACGAGCAGTACTTC. Translated, it gives CASSLGGDLPYEQYF. The chain couples TRBV7-2 to TRBJ2-7; TRBD2 might be the D (6 bases). The CDR3 runs to 15 residues. V lost 3 bases, J lost 2 bases, and 14 bases lay in between. Germline CDR1 SGHTA, CDR2 FQGNSA.

The chain combines TRBV20-1 with TRBJ2-3; D ambiguous. Trimming pared 6 bases from V and 0 bases from J, leaving 16 bases between. The CDR3 is 15 residues long. The germline V gene encodes CDR1 DFQATT and CDR2 SNEGSKA (reference sequence). As DNA, the CDR3 is TGCAGTGCCTCGCCGCGTGTTTTCAGCACAGATACGCAGTATTTT. Residues: CSASPRVFSTDTQYF.

The chain couples TRBV28 to TRBJ2-5; D unclear. Trimming stripped 5 bases from V and 0 bases from J, with 13 bases between. CDR1 and CDR2 from the germline V gene are MDHEN and SYDVKM. The CDR3 covers 15 residues. The chain's CDR3 is CASSEPSGYQETQYF. CDR3 coding DNA: TGTGCCAGCAGTGAACCCTCGGGTTACCAAGAGACCCAGTACTTC.